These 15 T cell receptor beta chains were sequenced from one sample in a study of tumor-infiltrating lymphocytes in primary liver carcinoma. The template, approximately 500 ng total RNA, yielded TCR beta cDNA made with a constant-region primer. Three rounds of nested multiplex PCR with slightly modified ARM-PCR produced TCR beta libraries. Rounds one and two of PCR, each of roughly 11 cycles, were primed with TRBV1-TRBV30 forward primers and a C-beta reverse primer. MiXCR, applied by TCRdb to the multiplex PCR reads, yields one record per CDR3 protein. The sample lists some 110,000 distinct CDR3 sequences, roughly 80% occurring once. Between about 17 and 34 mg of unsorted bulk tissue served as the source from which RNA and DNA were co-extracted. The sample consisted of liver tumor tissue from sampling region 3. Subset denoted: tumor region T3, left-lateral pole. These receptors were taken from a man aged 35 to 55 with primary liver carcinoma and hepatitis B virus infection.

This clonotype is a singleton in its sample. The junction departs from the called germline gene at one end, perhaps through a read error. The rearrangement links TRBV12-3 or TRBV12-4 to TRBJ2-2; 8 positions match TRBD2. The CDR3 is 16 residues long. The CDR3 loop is CAISGHVAGYTGELFF. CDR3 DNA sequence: TGTGCCATCAGTGGCCACGTAGCGGGGTATACCGGGGAGCTGTTTTTT.

The CDR3 bases are TGTGCCAGCAGTCTGGAGGCTAGTCACGAGACCCAGTACTTC. Translation gives CASSLEASHETQYF. The chain joins TRBV5-6 to TRBJ2-5, with a weak D call TRBD2 (5 bases). With 5 bases removed from V and 5 bases from J, the gap between germline ends came to 16 bases. The CDR3 is made up of 14 amino acids. The germline V gene has CDR1 SGHDT and CDR2 YYEEEE.

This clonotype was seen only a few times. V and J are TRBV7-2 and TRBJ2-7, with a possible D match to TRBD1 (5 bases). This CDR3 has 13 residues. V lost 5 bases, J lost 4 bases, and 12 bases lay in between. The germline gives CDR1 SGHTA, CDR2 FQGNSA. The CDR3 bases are TGTGCCAGCAGCCCCAGGGTAGGGTACGAGCAGTACTTC. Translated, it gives CASSPRVGYEQYF. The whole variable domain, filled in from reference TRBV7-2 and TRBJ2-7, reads GAGVSQSPSNKVTEKGKDVELRCDPISGHTALYWYRQSLGQGLEFLIYFQGNSAPDKSGLPSDRFSAERTGGSVSTLTIQRTQQEDSAVYLCASSPRVGYEQYFGPGTRLTVT.

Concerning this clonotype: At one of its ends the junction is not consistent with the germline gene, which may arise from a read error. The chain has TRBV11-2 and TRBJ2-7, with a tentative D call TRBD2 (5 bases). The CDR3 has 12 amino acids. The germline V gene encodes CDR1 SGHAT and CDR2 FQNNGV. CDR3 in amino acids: CASSLGVYEQYF. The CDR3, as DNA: TGTGCCAGCAGTCTCGGGGTCTACGAACAGTACTTC.

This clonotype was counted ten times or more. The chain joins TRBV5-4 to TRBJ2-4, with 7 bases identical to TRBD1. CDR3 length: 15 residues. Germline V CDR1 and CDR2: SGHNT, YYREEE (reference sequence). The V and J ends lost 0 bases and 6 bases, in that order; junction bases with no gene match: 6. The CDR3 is CASSLVRGRINIQYF. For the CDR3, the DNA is TGTGCCAGCAGCTTGGTGAGGGGGCGAATAAACATTCAGTACTTC. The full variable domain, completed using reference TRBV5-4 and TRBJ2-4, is ETGVTQSPTHLIKTRGQQVTLRCSSQSGHNTVSWYQQALGQGPQFIFQYYREEENGRGNFPPRFSGLQFPNYSSELNVNALELDDSALYLCASSLVRGRINIQYFGAGTRLSVL.

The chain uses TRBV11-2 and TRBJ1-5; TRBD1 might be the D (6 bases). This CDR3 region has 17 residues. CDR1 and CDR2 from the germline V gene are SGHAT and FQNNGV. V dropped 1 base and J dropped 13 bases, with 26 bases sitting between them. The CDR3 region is CASSLVGVTGSIQQQHF. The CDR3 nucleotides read TGTGCCAGCAGCTTAGTAGGGGTAACAGGGAGCATTCAGCAACAGCATTTT.

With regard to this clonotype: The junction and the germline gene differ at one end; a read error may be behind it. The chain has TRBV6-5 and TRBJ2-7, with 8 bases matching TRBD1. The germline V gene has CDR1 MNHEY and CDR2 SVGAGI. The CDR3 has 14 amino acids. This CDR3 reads CASSPGTGRYDQYF. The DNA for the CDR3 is TGTGCCAGCAGTCCAGGGACAGGACGCTACGATCAGTACTTC.

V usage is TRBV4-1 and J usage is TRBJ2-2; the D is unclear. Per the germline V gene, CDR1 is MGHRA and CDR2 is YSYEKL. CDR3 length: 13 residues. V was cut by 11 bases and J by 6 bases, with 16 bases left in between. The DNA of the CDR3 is TGCGCCGGCGGCCACGCCGTAGCCGGGGAGCTGTTTTTT. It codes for CAGGHAVAGELFF.

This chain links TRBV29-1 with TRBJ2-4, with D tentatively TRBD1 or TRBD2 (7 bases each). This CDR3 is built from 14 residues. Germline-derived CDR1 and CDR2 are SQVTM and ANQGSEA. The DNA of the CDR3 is TGCATCGTCCACGGGGAGGGGGCAGAAAACATTCAGTACTTC. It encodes CIVHGEGAENIQYF.

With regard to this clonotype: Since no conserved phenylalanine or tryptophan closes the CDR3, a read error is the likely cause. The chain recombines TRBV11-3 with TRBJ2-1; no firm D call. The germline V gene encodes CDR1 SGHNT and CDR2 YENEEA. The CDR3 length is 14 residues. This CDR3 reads CAISLGVSNNEQFL. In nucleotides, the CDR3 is TGTGCTATCAGCTTAGGCGTCTCGAACAATGAGCAGTTCTTA.

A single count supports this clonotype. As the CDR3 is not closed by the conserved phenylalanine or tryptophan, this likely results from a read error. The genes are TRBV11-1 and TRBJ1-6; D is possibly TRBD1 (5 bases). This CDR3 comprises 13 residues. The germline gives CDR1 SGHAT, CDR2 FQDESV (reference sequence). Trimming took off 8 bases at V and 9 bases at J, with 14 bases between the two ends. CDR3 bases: TGTGCCAGCGGCCGGACACTGGTTTCACCCCTCCACGAT. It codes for CASGRTLVSPLHD.

The CDR3: CATSDIGFSGANVLTF. In DNA form, the CDR3 reads TGTGCCACCAGTGACATAGGGTTCAGTGGGGCCAACGTCCTGACTTTC. The chain has TRBV24-1 and TRBJ2-6; D not resolved. Germline V gives CDR1 KGHDR, CDR2 SFDVKD. The CDR3 totals 16 residues. The ends were cut back, 4 bases at V and 3 bases at J, with 12 bases in the middle.

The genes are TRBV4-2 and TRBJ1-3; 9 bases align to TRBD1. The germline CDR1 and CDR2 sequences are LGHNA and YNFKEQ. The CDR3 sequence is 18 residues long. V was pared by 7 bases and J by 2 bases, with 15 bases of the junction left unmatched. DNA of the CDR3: TGTGCCAGCAACTGGGAGCCAAGAAGGACAGGGGCTGGAAACACCATATATTTT. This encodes CASNWEPRRTGAGNTIYF.

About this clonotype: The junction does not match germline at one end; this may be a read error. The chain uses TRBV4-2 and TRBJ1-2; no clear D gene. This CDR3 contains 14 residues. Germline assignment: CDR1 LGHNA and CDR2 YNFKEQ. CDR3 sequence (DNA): TGTGTCAGCAGCCACTTGGACGGCAGCTATGGCTACACCTTC. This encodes CVSSHLDGSYGYTF.

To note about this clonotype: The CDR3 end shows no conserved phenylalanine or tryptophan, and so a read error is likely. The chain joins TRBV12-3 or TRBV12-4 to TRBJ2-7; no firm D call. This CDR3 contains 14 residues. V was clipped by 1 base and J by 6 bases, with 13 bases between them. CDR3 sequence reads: CASSLVSRPFEQYS. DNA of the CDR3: TGTGCCAGCAGTTTAGTAAGCAGACCATTCGAGCAGTACTCC.